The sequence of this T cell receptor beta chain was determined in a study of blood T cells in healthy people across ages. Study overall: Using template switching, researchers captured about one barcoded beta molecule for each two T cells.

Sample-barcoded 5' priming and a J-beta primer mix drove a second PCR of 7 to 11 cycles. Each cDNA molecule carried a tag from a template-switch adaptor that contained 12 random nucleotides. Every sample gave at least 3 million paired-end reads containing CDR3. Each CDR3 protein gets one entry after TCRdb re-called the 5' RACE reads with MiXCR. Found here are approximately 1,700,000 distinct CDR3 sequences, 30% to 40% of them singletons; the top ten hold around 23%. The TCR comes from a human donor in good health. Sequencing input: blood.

The CDR3 bases are TGTGCCAGCAGTGCAGGGACAGGAAATTTTCGGTACTTC. Translation: CASSAGTGNFRYF. The chain employs TRBV12-3 or TRBV12-4 and TRBJ2-7; 8 nucleotides match TRBD1. This CDR3 has 13 amino acids. V lost 5 bases to trimming and J lost 12 bases; unmatched junction nucleotides: 12.